This T cell receptor (beta chain) was observed in a study of blood T cell repertoires in COVID-19. Turning to the study itself: The United States, Italy and Spain supplied acute and convalescent COVID-19 samples. Sources were T cells, B-cell-depleted T cells, or PBMCs; the material itself was cDNA or gDNA.

Per the study methods: Amplification of reference gene primers provided the estimated nucleated cell counts. Measured with immunoSEQ multiplex PCR; TCRdb has only the in-frame clones, and not every one. That table furnishes V, J and clone size, whereas the DNA furnished D and trimming. The sample yields around 260,000 clones, around 90% seen once. CDR3 length: 14 residues. CDR1 is LGHNA, CDR2 YNFKEQ, per germline. V was shortened by 4 bases and J by 8 bases, with 17 bases between the two germline ends. The V and J genes are TRBV4-2 and TRBJ1-2; tentative D call: TRBD1 (5 bases). The sequenced sample consisted of peripheral blood. The sequence was obtained from a human donor in a cohort sampled during active COVID-19. The CDR3 is CASSLTDNSGGYTF. The CDR3 DNA is TGTGCCAGCAGCCTCACCGACAACTCAGGGGGCTACACCTTC.